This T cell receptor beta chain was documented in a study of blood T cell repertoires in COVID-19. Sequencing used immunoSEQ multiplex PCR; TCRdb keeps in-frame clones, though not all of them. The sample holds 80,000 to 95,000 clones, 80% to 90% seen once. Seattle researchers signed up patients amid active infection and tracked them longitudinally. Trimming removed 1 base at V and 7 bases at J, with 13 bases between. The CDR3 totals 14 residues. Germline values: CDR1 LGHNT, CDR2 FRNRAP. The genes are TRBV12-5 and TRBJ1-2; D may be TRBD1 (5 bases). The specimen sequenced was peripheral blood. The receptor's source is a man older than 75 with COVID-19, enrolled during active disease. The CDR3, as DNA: TGTGCTAGTGGTTTGGGGCCAGGGACTTTTGGCTACACCTTC. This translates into CASGLGPGTFGYTF.